A selection of T cell receptor beta chains follows, all from one sample in a study of blood T cell repertoires in COVID-19. Measured with immunoSEQ multiplex PCR; TCRdb has only the in-frame clones, and not every one. The table lists 100,000 to 150,000 clones, roughly 87% of them singletons, with roughly a quarter in the top ten. Sequencing was done on a sample of peripheral blood. The receptors stem from a woman over 75 with acute or convalescent COVID-19. CDR3s include the opening cysteine and the closing phenylalanine or tryptophan. Fields, in order: V gene, J gene, D gene, clone size, CDR3 DNA, CDR3 protein. The D gene is left open where the match is weak. Clone sizes are given selectively: once, few, many, or a class where the clone is expanded.

V: TRBV6-1; J: TRBJ1-6; D: -; size: few; DNA: TGTGCCAGCAGTGAATTGGCGGGCAGGGGTACTTCACCCCTCCACTTT; CDR3: CASSELAGRGTSPLHF
V: TRBV5-1; J: TRBJ1-1; D: TRBD1; size: few; DNA: TGCGCCAGCAGCTCGGCCGGGACAGGGGGCTACACTGAAGCTTTCTTT; CDR3: CASSSAGTGGYTEAFF
V: TRBV2; J: TRBJ2-7; D: TRBD1; size: -; DNA: TGTGCCAACCGGGACAGGGGTCGCGAGCAGTACTTC; CDR3: CANRDRGREQYF
V: TRBV10-3; J: TRBJ1-1; D: -; size: -; DNA: TGTGCCATCGGGCAGGGCGGATCTGAAGCTTTCTTT; CDR3: CAIGQGGSEAFF
V: TRBV3-1/TRBV3-2; J: TRBJ2-7; D: TRBD1; size: -; DNA: TGTGCCAGCAGCCAACCACTGACAGGGGCTTACGAGCAGTACTTC; CDR3: CASSQPLTGAYEQYF
V: TRBV5-4; J: TRBJ1-6; D: TRBD1; size: -; DNA: TGTGCCAGCAGGGCGGACAGGAGGAATGATTCACCCCTCCACTTT; CDR3: CASRADRRNDSPLHF
V: TRBV11-3; J: TRBJ2-5; D: TRBD2; size: -; DNA: TGTGCCAGCAGTTTAATAGCGGGGGTCCAAGAGACCCAGTACTTC; CDR3: CASSLIAGVQETQYF
V: TRBV2; J: TRBJ1-5; D: TRBD1; size: -; DNA: TGTGCCAGCAGTGTTTTTTTAAGTGTGACAGGGGCATCACTCCAGCATTTT; CDR3: CASSVFLSVTGASLQHF
V: TRBV5-4; J: TRBJ1-5; D: -; size: -; DNA: TGTGCCAGCAGCTTGCGGGGGGGCAATCAGCCCCAGCATTTT; CDR3: CASSLRGGNQPQHF
V: TRBV6-6; J: TRBJ2-3; D: TRBD1; size: -; DNA: TGTGCCAGCAGTCGACAGGGGATCACAGATACGCAGTATTTT; CDR3: CASSRQGITDTQYF
V: TRBV4-3; J: TRBJ1-2; D: -; size: -; DNA: TGCGCCAGCAGCCAAGGGGCGGGCTATGGCTACACCTTC; CDR3: CASSQGAGYGYTF
V: TRBV4-3; J: TRBJ1-3; D: -; size: -; DNA: TGCGCCAGCAGCCAAGGGGCAGTCCACTCTGGAAACACCATATATTTT; CDR3: CASSQGAVHSGNTIYF
V: TRBV14; J: TRBJ1-1; D: TRBD1; size: -; DNA: TGTGCCAGCAGCCAAGATAGGCCGGACAGGGAAACTGAAGCTTTCTTT; CDR3: CASSQDRPDRETEAFF
V: TRBV19; J: TRBJ1-2; D: TRBD1; size: -; DNA: TGTGCCAGTAGTATTTCGGACAGGGGGGTGAGGAGTGGCTACACCTTC; CDR3: CASSISDRGVRSGYTF
V: TRBV5-1; J: TRBJ2-7; D: -; size: -; DNA: TGCGCCAGGGAAAAATCAGGGAAGGAGCAGTACTTC; CDR3: CAREKSGKEQYF
V: TRBV9; J: TRBJ1-2; D: TRBD1; size: -; DNA: TGTGCCAGCAGCGTAGAAATAGGGGGCCACTATGGCTACACCTTC; CDR3: CASSVEIGGHYGYTF
V: TRBV6-5; J: TRBJ1-5; D: -; size: -; DNA: TGTGCCAGCAAAAGTTTCAGGGGAAGTGGTCAGCCCCAGCATTTT; CDR3: CASKSFRGSGQPQHF
V: TRBV28; J: TRBJ1-5; D: -; size: -; DNA: TGTGCCAGCAGACGAGACAGGAGCAATCAGCCCCAGCATTTT; CDR3: CASRRDRSNQPQHF
V: TRBV5-4; J: TRBJ1-1; D: -; size: -; DNA: TGTGCCAGCAGCGTGGACTTAACCACTGAAGCTTTCTTT; CDR3: CASSVDLTTEAFF
V: TRBV5-4; J: TRBJ1-6; D: TRBD1; size: once; DNA: TGTGCCAGCAGTTGGACAGGGATGAATTCACCCCTCCACTTT; CDR3: CASSWTGMNSPLHF
V: TRBV6-5; J: TRBJ2-7; D: TRBD1; size: few; DNA: TGTGCCAGCAGACAGGGGGCAACCTACGAGCAGTACTTC; CDR3: CASRQGATYEQYF
V: TRBV5-1; J: TRBJ2-1; D: -; size: -; DNA: TGCGCCAGCAGCCCCACCCTGAGCTCCTACAATGAGCAGTTCTTC; CDR3: CASSPTLSSYNEQFF
V: TRBV28; J: TRBJ2-5; D: -; size: -; DNA: TGTGCCAGCAGTTTATTTGAAGGGGCTCGGGAGACCCAGTACTTC; CDR3: CASSLFEGARETQYF
V: TRBV5-1; J: TRBJ2-5; D: -; size: -; DNA: TGCGCCAGCAGCCCCGGAAGGGAGGAGACCCAGTACTTC; CDR3: CASSPGREETQYF
V: TRBV7-8; J: TRBJ2-5; D: -; size: -; DNA: TGTGCCAGCAGCCCTCGGACACGTCAAGAGACCCAGTACTTC; CDR3: CASSPRTRQETQYF
V: TRBV2; J: TRBJ2-2; D: TRBD2; size: -; DNA: TGTGCCAGCGCGGGGGAGGTCACCGGGGAGCTGTTTTTT; CDR3: CASAGEVTGELFF
V: TRBV7-9; J: TRBJ1-1; D: -; size: -; DNA: TGTGCCAGCAGCCCCCGGGACTGGGGGAACACTGAAGCTTTCTTT; CDR3: CASSPRDWGNTEAFF
V: TRBV28; J: TRBJ1-5; D: -; size: few; DNA: TGTGCCAGCCAGGGAAGCAATCAGCCCCAGCATTTT; CDR3: CASQGSNQPQHF
V: TRBV11-1; J: TRBJ1-5; D: -; size: few; DNA: TGTGCCAGCAGCTTAACGAGGGAACAGCCCCAGCATTTT; CDR3: CASSLTREQPQHF
V: TRBV4-2; J: TRBJ2-1; D: TRBD2; size: -; DNA: TGTGCCAGCAGCCCGGGGGGGCCCTCCTACAATGAGCAGTTCTTC; CDR3: CASSPGGPSYNEQFF
V: TRBV28; J: TRBJ1-5; D: -; size: many; DNA: TGTGCCAGCAGTTTCGGGGGAAATCAGCCCCAGCATTTT; CDR3: CASSFGGNQPQHF
V: TRBV4-1; J: TRBJ1-2; D: -; size: once; DNA: TGCGCCAGCAGCCGATGGGAGGGTGCCGAACCGGGGGGCTACACCTTC; CDR3: CASSRWEGAEPGGYTF
V: TRBV27; J: TRBJ1-2; D: TRBD1; size: -; DNA: TGTGCCAGCGGGACAGGTATATCGTCTGGCTACACCTTC; CDR3: CASGTGISSGYTF
V: TRBV28; J: TRBJ1-5; D: TRBD1; size: -; DNA: TGTGCCAGCAGTCCCAAGGGGGCTGCTCAGCCCCAGCATTTT; CDR3: CASSPKGAAQPQHF
V: TRBV28; J: TRBJ1-3; D: TRBD1; size: -; DNA: TGTGCCAGCAGTTTGGGGACAGGGGGCCCTGGAAACACCATATATTTT; CDR3: CASSLGTGGPGNTIYF
V: TRBV2; J: TRBJ2-5; D: -; size: -; DNA: TGTGCCAGCAGAGAGGACACGTACCAAGAGACCCAGTACTTC; CDR3: CASREDTYQETQYF
V: TRBV5-1; J: TRBJ1-4; D: -; size: -; DNA: TGCGCCAGCAGCTTTCAGGGTGAAAAACTGTTTTTT; CDR3: CASSFQGEKLFF
V: TRBV15; J: TRBJ1-1; D: TRBD1; size: -; DNA: TGTGCCACCAGCAGGGGGGGGACAGGGGGCACTGAAGCTTTCTTT; CDR3: CATSRGGTGGTEAFF
V: TRBV6-6; J: TRBJ1-5; D: -; size: few; DNA: TGTGCCAGCAGTCTTCTCGTGGGAGTAAATAGCAATCAGCCCCAGCATTTT; CDR3: CASSLLVGVNSNQPQHF
V: TRBV4-2; J: TRBJ1-5; D: TRBD1; size: -; DNA: TGTGCCAGCAGCCAAGATGGGACAGGACAAAATCAGCCCCAGCATTTT; CDR3: CASSQDGTGQNQPQHF
V: TRBV11-2; J: TRBJ2-1; D: -; size: -; DNA: TGTGCCAGCAGCCTCGACAGGAACAACGAGCAGTTCTTC; CDR3: CASSLDRNNEQFF
V: TRBV19; J: TRBJ1-1; D: -; size: -; DNA: TGTGCCAGTAGTCTGTTCCGGGAGACCACTGAAGCTTTCTTT; CDR3: CASSLFRETTEAFF
V: TRBV7-6; J: TRBJ2-1; D: -; size: -; DNA: TGTGCCAGCAGCCTCCCGGCGACCGGGAATGAGCAGTTCTTC; CDR3: CASSLPATGNEQFF
V: TRBV5-1; J: TRBJ2-1; D: TRBD2; size: -; DNA: TGCGCCAGCAGCCCTGGGACTAGCGGGCTGAATGAGCAGTTCTTC; CDR3: CASSPGTSGLNEQFF
V: TRBV7-9; J: TRBJ2-2; D: -; size: -; DNA: TGTGCCAGCAGCACCAGGGGCGCCGGGGAGCTGTTTTTT; CDR3: CASSTRGAGELFF
V: TRBV15; J: TRBJ1-1; D: TRBD1; size: -; DNA: TGTGCCACCAGCAGCGTACCGGGACAGCAAGCTTTCTTT; CDR3: CATSSVPGQQAFF
V: TRBV10-3; J: TRBJ2-5; D: -; size: -; DNA: TGTGCCATCAGCAATACAGGGAATGGAGAGACCCAGTACTTC; CDR3: CAISNTGNGETQYF
V: TRBV19; J: TRBJ2-6; D: -; size: -; DNA: TGTGCCAGTAGTCTGTTGGAGTCTGGGGCCAACGTCCTGACTTTC; CDR3: CASSLLESGANVLTF
V: TRBV6-5; J: TRBJ2-7; D: TRBD1; size: once; DNA: TGTGCCAGCAGTTACTCGTACAGGGGTGTATACGAGCAGTACTTC; CDR3: CASSYSYRGVYEQYF
V: TRBV5-5; J: TRBJ1-2; D: TRBD1; size: -; DNA: TGTGCCAGCAGCTACGGACAGGGTCCGGCTAACTATGGCTACACCTTC; CDR3: CASSYGQGPANYGYTF
V: TRBV20-1; J: TRBJ1-1; D: -; size: -; DNA: TGCAGTGCTGTAGTGGTTGAAGCTTTCTTT; CDR3: CSAVVVEAFF
V: TRBV4-1; J: TRBJ1-1; D: -; size: -; DNA: TGCGCCAGCAGCCGGGGACTTCGTAATGTGAACACTGAAGCTTTCTTT; CDR3: CASSRGLRNVNTEAFF
V: TRBV5-4; J: TRBJ2-5; D: -; size: -; DNA: TGTGCCAGCAGCTACGGCGGGGAGGAAGGCCAGTACTTC; CDR3: CASSYGGEEGQYF